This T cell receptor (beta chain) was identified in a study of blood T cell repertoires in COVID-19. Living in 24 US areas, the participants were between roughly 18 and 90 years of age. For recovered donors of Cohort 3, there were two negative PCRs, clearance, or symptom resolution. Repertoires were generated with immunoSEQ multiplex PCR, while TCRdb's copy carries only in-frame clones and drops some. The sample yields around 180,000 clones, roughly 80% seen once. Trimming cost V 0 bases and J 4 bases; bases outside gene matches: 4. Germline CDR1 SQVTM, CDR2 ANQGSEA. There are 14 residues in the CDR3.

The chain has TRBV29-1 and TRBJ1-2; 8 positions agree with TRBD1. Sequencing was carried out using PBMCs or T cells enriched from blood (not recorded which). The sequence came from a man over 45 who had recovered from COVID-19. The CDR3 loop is CSVEESGGLYGYTF. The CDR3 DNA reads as TGCAGCGTTGAAGAGTCAGGGGGCCTCTATGGCTACACCTTC.